The present T cell receptor (beta chain) was sequenced within a study of T cell repertoires in cytomegalovirus infection. About the research overall: Evidence of both CMV infection and a matching HLA type came from public TCR beta signatures.

General study points: There were HLA-C-restricted CMV-specific TCR beta clonotypes dominating the ex vivo response. Cumulative public TCR beta family frequency identified carriers of CMV plus the relevant HLA.

This clonotype was recorded many times. Its cognate antigen is unknown. CDR3 length equals 13 residues. V was clipped by 5 bases and J by 9 bases, with 16 bases between them. MiXCR, applied by TCRdb to the reads, yields one record per CDR3 protein. The sample includes about 140,000 distinct CDR3 sequences, under 8% of them seen just once. Sequencing used PBMCs. The J gene is TRBJ1-1, the V gene TRBV12-3 or TRBV12-4, with D unclear. The sequence was collected from a human donor in good health (CMV status not recorded). Some clones in this sample may be carry-over from other donors' samples. CDR3 protein: CASSPREGGKAFF. The CDR3 nucleotides are TGTGCCAGCAGTCCCCGGGAGGGCGGTAAAGCTTTCTTT.